A single sample gave rise to the 26 T cell receptor beta chains below, sequenced in a study of TIL therapy for anti-PD-1-resistant metastatic lung cancer (dated by TCRdb to the early 2020s). This specimen's time point label, per the study, means: pre-treatment sample, taken before nivolumab and TIL therapy. Excised metastases, mostly pleural nodules or supraclavicular lymph nodes, were used as baseline tumor samples and were taken from the same resection from which TIL were grown. TCR beta CDR3 regions were amplified from genomic DNA by bias-controlled multiplex PCR with the immunoSEQ v3 hsTCRB kit. TCRdb retrieved this table from immuneACCESS and kept in-frame rearrangements only. Not all clones are present; in checked studies, unresolved V genes account for under half, and no reason is known for the remainder. The sample table contains about 5,200 clones; only one count was recorded for 64% of them. Clones ranked in the top ten supply roughly a tenth of the sample.

The sequences come from tumor tissue, collected at baseline. These receptors were taken from a man aged 70 or older with non-small cell lung cancer.

The chain uses TRBV9 and TRBJ1-5; tentative D call: TRBD1 (6 bases). Looked up from germline, CDR1 is SGDLS and CDR2 is YYNGEE. This CDR3 is 15 amino acids long. The germline V and J ends were trimmed by 0 bases and 6 bases, with 13 bases remaining between them. The chain's CDR3 is CASSVDEGGGQPQHF. The CDR3 DNA reads TGTGCCAGCAGCGTAGATGAGGGGGGGGGTCAGCCCCAGCATTTT.

The chain has TRBV5-5 and TRBJ1-1; D possibly corresponds to TRBD1 (6 bases). Germline V lookup: CDR1 SGHKS, CDR2 YYEKEE (reference sequence). Trimming cost V 2 bases and J 1 base, with 9 bases left between them. The CDR3 sequence is 14 residues long. The CDR3 DNA reads as TGTGCCAGCAGCTTAAGGACAGCGAACACTGAAGCTTTCTTT. Protein sequence: CASSLRTANTEAFF.

The chain is built from TRBV19 and TRBJ2-1; 9 bases align to TRBD1. The CDR3 has 13 amino acids. Germline V gene lookup returns CDR1 LNHDA and CDR2 SQIVND (reference sequence). V was clipped by 4 bases and J by 8 bases; unmatched bases: 3. CDR3 DNA: TGTGCCAGTAGTAAGGACAGGGGCCATGAGCAGTTCTTC. Its translation: CASSKDRGHEQFF. The full variable domain, in which reference TRBV19 and TRBJ2-1 provide the parts outside the CDR3, is DGGITQSPKYLFRKEGQNVTLSCEQNLNHDAMYWYRQDPGQGLRLIYYSQIVNDFQKGDIAEGYSVSREKKESFPLTVTSAQKNPTAFYLCASSKDRGHEQFFGPGTRLTVL.

The rearrangement joins TRBV7-2 to TRBJ2-1, with 14 bases matching TRBD2. Trimming at V came to 4 bases and at J to 9 bases, leaving 5 bases not matched to a gene. The CDR3 totals 15 residues. The germline V gene has CDR1 SGHTA and CDR2 FQGNSA. CDR3 in amino acids: CASSWGLAGVLEQFF. Written as DNA, the CDR3 is TGTGCCAGCAGCTGGGGACTAGCGGGAGTGCTTGAGCAGTTCTTC.

The sample holds a few counts of this clone. The gene calls are TRBV7-2 and TRBJ2-7, with 9 bases identical to TRBD2. V shed 0 bases and J 7 bases; nucleotides not matched to a gene: 4. This CDR3 region has 14 residues. CDR1 and CDR2 (germline): SGHTA, FQGNSA. CDR3 nucleotide sequence: TGTGCCAGCAGCTTAGCTAGCGGGAGCGGAGAGCAGTACTTC. Amino acid sequence: CASSLASGSGEQYF. Full variable domain (outside the CDR3, taken from reference TRBV7-2 and TRBJ2-7): GAGVSQSPSNKVTEKGKDVELRCDPISGHTALYWYRQSLGQGLEFLIYFQGNSAPDKSGLPSDRFSAERTGGSVSTLTIQRTQQEDSAVYLCASSLASGSGEQYFGPGTRLTVT.

The chain links TRBV7-2 to TRBJ2-3, with 7 bases that match TRBD2. The CDR3 totals 17 residues. After removal of 1 base from V and 4 bases from J, the junction contained 11 bases not matched to a gene. Per germline, CDR1 SGHTA and CDR2 FQGNSA. DNA for the CDR3: TGTGCCAGCAGCTTAGGGCTAGCGGCCCTAGGGGCAGATACGCAGTATTTT. Its protein product is CASSLGLAALGADTQYF.

V is TRBV11-3 and J is TRBJ2-3; no definite D call. Per the germline V gene, CDR1 is SGHNT and CDR2 is YENEEA. V was pared by 2 bases and J by 5 bases, with 5 bases between. The CDR3 contains 12 residues. CDR3 nucleotide sequence: TGTGCCAGCAGCTTACACGGAGATACGCAGTATTTT. It translates to CASSLHGDTQYF.

The chain is built from TRBV28 and TRBJ2-7; D not certain. In germline, CDR1 is MDHEN, CDR2 SYDVKM. The CDR3 is 12 residues long. V lost 8 bases, J lost 1 base, and 9 bases lay in between. CDR3 sequence reads: CASGRLSYEQYF. CDR3 DNA: TGTGCCAGCGGGCGACTGTCCTACGAGCAGTACTTC.

This clone was observed a handful of times. The gene calls are TRBV11-3 and TRBJ2-1; a possible D gene is TRBD1 (7 bases). The CDR3 is made up of 13 amino acids. Trimming took off 1 base at V and 12 bases at J, with 13 bases between the two ends. Looked up from germline, CDR1 is SGHNT and CDR2 is YENEEA. CDR3 DNA: TGTGCCAGCAGCTTAGTGGAGGGGGCGCCGCAGTTCTTC. Encoded protein: CASSLVEGAPQFF.

This chain connects TRBV10-3 to TRBJ1-1; TRBD1 matches at 7 bases. Germline V gives CDR1 ENHRY, CDR2 SYGVKD. The junction had 6 bases not matched to a gene; V was cut back by 9 bases and J by 2 bases. CDR3 length equals 13 residues. CDR3 in amino acids: CAIRDRPNTEAFF. In DNA form, the CDR3 reads TGTGCCATTCGGGACAGACCAAACACTGAAGCTTTCTTT.

Here the CDR3 reads CASSDRVRGILNTEAFF. In nucleotides, the CDR3 is TGTGCCAGCAGCGACAGGGTGAGGGGGATTTTGAACACTGAAGCTTTCTTT. This chain connects TRBV7-2 to TRBJ1-1; 7 bases match TRBD1. The CDR3 runs 17 residues. Germline loops: CDR1 SGHTA, CDR2 FQGNSA. V gave up 5 bases and J gave up 0 bases; unmatched junction bases: 12.

This clone was detected a few times. The CDR3 DNA reads TGTGCCAGCAGCCTTAATCCGGGACAACCTACCTACGAGCAGTACTTC. It codes for CASSLNPGQPTYEQYF. This chain uses TRBV11-2 with TRBJ2-7; TRBD1 might be the D (6 bases). Germline V lookup: CDR1 SGHAT, CDR2 FQNNGV. The CDR3 sequence is 16 residues long. Deletions cut 5 bases from V and 2 bases from J, with 19 bases between. The complete variable domain, with remaining parts taken from reference TRBV11-2 and TRBJ2-7, reads EAGVAQSPRYKIIEKRQSVAFWCNPISGHATLYWYQQILGQGPKLLIQFQNNGVVDDSQLPKDRFSAERLKGVDSTLKIQPAKLEDSAVYLCASSLNPGQPTYEQYFGPGTRLTVT.

This chain joins TRBV15 and TRBJ2-7; the D is unclear. Germline CDR1 LNHNV, CDR2 YYDKDF (reference sequence). The CDR3 consists of 13 residues. V was clipped by 4 bases and J by 0 bases, with 7 bases between them. CDR3 in DNA: TGTGCCACCAGCACAGGAGTCTCCTACGAGCAGTACTTC. This sequence encodes CATSTGVSYEQYF. Variable domain in full (rest from reference TRBV15 and TRBJ2-7): DAMVIQNPRYQVTQFGKPVTLSCSQTLNHNVMYWYQQKSSQAPKLLFHYYDKDFNNEADTPDNFQSRRPNTSFCFLDIRSPGLGDTAMYLCATSTGVSYEQYFGPGTRLTVT.

The chain links TRBV5-1 to TRBJ2-4, with 10 bases that match TRBD2. CDR3 length: 15 amino acids. Germline CDR1 is SGHRS and CDR2 is YFSETQ. Unmatched junction bases numbered 7, after V lost 4 bases and J lost 6 bases. The CDR3 loop reads CASSTGLANTNIQYF. DNA for the CDR3: TGCGCCAGCAGCACGGGACTAGCGAACACAAACATTCAGTACTTC.

The J gene is TRBJ2-5, the V gene TRBV7-9; possibly TRBD1 for D (6 bases). Looked up from germline, CDR1 is SEHNR and CDR2 is FQNEAQ (reference sequence). The ends were cut back, 11 bases at V and 4 bases at J, with 11 bases in the middle. This CDR3 has 11 amino acids. The CDR3 reads CAGGVGETQYF. In DNA, the CDR3 is TGTGCCGGGGGCGTGGGAGAGACCCAGTACTTC.

The V and J genes are TRBV4-2 and TRBJ1-2; 8 bases agree with TRBD1. Unmatched junction bases numbered 10, after V lost 0 bases and J lost 7 bases. This CDR3 contains 16 residues. Germline CDR1 is LGHNA and CDR2 is YNFKEQ. The DNA for the CDR3 is TGTGCCAGCAGCCAAGATGGTACAGGGGGAGGGGGTGGCTACACCTTC. This translates into CASSQDGTGGGGGYTF.

CDR3 DNA: TGTGCCAGCAGCCAAGCCGGACAGGGGGATGGCTACACCTTC. Protein: CASSQAGQGDGYTF. V usage is TRBV4-2 and J usage is TRBJ1-2, with 10 positions matching TRBD1. The J segment lost 6 bases and the V segment lost 1 base, leaving 2 bases of the junction unmatched. CDR3 length equals 14 residues. CDR1 and CDR2 from the germline V gene are LGHNA and YNFKEQ.

This clone was observed a single time. The chain employs TRBV28 and TRBJ2-7; 10 bases fit TRBD1. The trim removed 11 bases at V and 7 bases at J, leaving 11 bases unmatched. Germline CDR1 reads MDHEN; CDR2 reads SYDVKM. This CDR3 spans 13 amino acids. The CDR3 DNA is TGTGCCTGCCAGGGACAGGGGACGTGGGAGCAGTACTTC. Translation gives CACQGQGTWEQYF.

The rearrangement links TRBV15 to TRBJ1-4, with 7 bases fitting TRBD1. The V gene end was trimmed by 1 base and the J gene end by 0 bases; junction bases not matched to a gene: 5. The CDR3 contains 17 residues. CDR1 and CDR2 from the germline V gene are LNHNV and YYDKDF (reference sequence). CDR3 sequence (DNA): TGTGCCACCAGCAGAGGAACAGGGGACTCAACTAATGAAAAACTGTTTTTT. Translated, it gives CATSRGTGDSTNEKLFF. The full variable domain, rest sourced from reference TRBV15 and TRBJ1-4, is DAMVIQNPRYQVTQFGKPVTLSCSQTLNHNVMYWYQQKSSQAPKLLFHYYDKDFNNEADTPDNFQSRRPNTSFCFLDIRSPGLGDTAMYLCATSRGTGDSTNEKLFFGSGTQLSVL.

A single count supports this clone. The chain carries TRBV9 and TRBJ2-7; tentative D call: TRBD1 (6 bases). The length of the CDR3 is 16 residues. Germline V lookup: CDR1 SGDLS, CDR2 YYNGEE. Trimming shortened V by 0 bases and J by 2 bases, and 15 bases separated the two germline ends. The DNA for the CDR3 is TGTGCCAGCAGCGTAGGGGTGGGGGCAGGACCCTACGAGCAGTACTTC. Translating it yields CASSVGVGAGPYEQYF.

The genes are TRBV19 and TRBJ2-1; 12 nucleotides align to TRBD2. V dropped 5 bases and J dropped 7; count of bases not matched to a gene: 9. The germline gives CDR1 LNHDA, CDR2 SQIVND (reference sequence). This CDR3 region has 16 residues. The CDR3 reads CASSPNLGLAGNEQFF. The CDR3 nucleotides are TGTGCCAGTAGTCCGAACCTTGGACTAGCGGGAAATGAGCAGTTCTTC.

CDR3: CSAYLPRSQYF. For the CDR3, the DNA is TGCAGTGCTTACCTTCCCCGGTCGCAGTACTTC. The chain couples TRBV20-1 to TRBJ2-5, with no clear D. The V gene's germline CDR1 is DFQATT and CDR2 SNEGSKA (reference sequence). This CDR3 spans 11 amino acids. Trimming pared 5 bases from V and 11 bases from J, leaving 15 bases between.

The chain employs TRBV9 and TRBJ1-5; no reliable D call. Trimming cost V 0 bases and J 1 base, with 8 bases left between them. Germline lookup yields CDR1 SGDLS and CDR2 YYNGEE. The CDR3 extends over 15 amino acids. The CDR3 region is CASSVEGISNQPQHF. Written as DNA, the CDR3 is TGTGCCAGCAGCGTAGAGGGAATAAGCAATCAGCCCCAGCATTTT.

This chain links TRBV7-7 with TRBJ2-1, with 10 positions matching TRBD1. This CDR3 has 16 amino acids. The trim removed 5 bases at V and 8 bases at J, leaving 12 bases unmatched. CDR1 and CDR2 (germline): SSHAT, FNYEAQ (reference sequence). CDR3 nucleotides: TGTGCCAGCAGCCCCCTCGACAGGGGGCCAGGCGATGAGCAGTTCTTC. It yields the protein CASSPLDRGPGDEQFF.

This chain links TRBV19 with TRBJ2-7; D gene unclear. This CDR3 spans 13 amino acids. Between the trimmed V and J ends, which lost 8 bases and 3 bases, there was a span of 14 bases. Germline V CDR1 and CDR2: LNHDA, SQIVND (reference sequence). The CDR3 DNA follows: TGTGCCAGTTCCCCTGGGTACGACTACGAGCAGTACTTC. This codes for CASSPGYDYEQYF.

V usage is TRBV6-4 and J usage is TRBJ2-1; no clear D gene. CDR1 MRHNA and CDR2 SNTAGT come from the germline V gene. Trimming shortened V by 0 bases and J by 5 bases, and 8 bases separated the two germline ends. The CDR3 has 14 amino acids. DNA of the CDR3: TGTGCCAGCAGTGACTCGACGATTAACAATGAGCAGTTCTTC. As protein: CASSDSTINNEQFF.